This T cell receptor beta chain was documented in a study of T cells after posttransplantation cyclophosphamide (TCRdb year 2016). With regard to the full study: The study tracked T cell repertoire reconstitution by TRB sequencing after myeloablative bone marrow transplantation using posttransplantation cyclophosphamide as GVHD prophylaxis. Antigen receptor sequencing covered samples from 30 to 40 PTCy-treated patients and approximately 15 of their related bone marrow donors. Blood from all 35 or so PTCy patients with 1-year posttransplant specimens was subjected to TRB sequencing. In 3 patients, up to about 3 additional blood samples taken between 2 and 5.2 years after transplant also underwent TRB sequencing, as did pretransplant blood from a handful of patients. Because TRA and TRB clonality were tightly correlated in fewer than ten samples, subsequent TCR analyses were focused on TRB only. Public TRB sequences were checked against a database of over 3,500 sequences associated with responses to pathogens, tumor antigens, self-antigens and alloantigens. Study-wide conclusions, independent of this receptor: The TRB repertoires of T cells infiltrating skin or GI tract showed only limited overlap with the TRB repertoires of T cells in blood. At 1-2 months, donor-recipient similarity was low but rose over the first year, and the later blood repertoires were often dominated by donor CD8+ memory clones. Across over 40 patients, TRB clonality was highly associated with recipient CMV seropositivity and CMV reactivation, and diversity in PTCy patients was similar to diversity in CNI/methotrexate controls.

Trimming takes 1 base off V and 2 bases off J; junction bases not matched to a gene: 2. The CDR3 runs 14 amino acids, cysteine and phenylalanine included. Just CDR3 DNA is preserved here, 42 bases in frame from base 1. The germline V gene (reference sequence) specifies SEHNR as CDR1 and FQNEAQ as CDR2. TRB sequencing used genomic DNA with the immunoSEQ assay at survey resolution or the hsTCRB kit. The authors processed their data as follows. The immunoSEQ software handled the initial read processing, while the LymphoSeq R package was used for the repertoire analyses. Clonality was calculated as 1 minus normalized Shannon entropy, and the Gini coefficient was also calculated for each TRB dataset. To infer phenotypes in unsorted samples, TRB sequences from sorted subsets of the recipient or donor were mapped onto unsorted samples from the same recipient. This immuneACCESS table, as held by TCRdb, lists in-frame sequences with V and J called but not all clones. Of the missing ones, under half trace to an unresolved V gene in checked studies; the others have no known cause. The DNA gave D and trimming, while V, J and clone size come from that table. The sample includes about 16,000 clones, with roughly 92% observed a single time. 0.5% to 0.6% of the sample belongs to the ten largest clones.

As to this clone: Its binding antigen is unknown. Base qualities are missing; no much larger clone stands one base away.

The sample's treatment or condition label, decoded: high-dose cyclophosphamide on days +3 and +4 as single-agent GVHD prophylaxis. Patients in the PTCy group got busulfan and fludarabine conditioning, a marrow graft from a related or unrelated donor, and cyclophosphamide on days +3 and +4. PTCy-treated patients came from a prospective multi-institutional clinical trial. Peripheral blood and bone marrow mononuclear cells were isolated by Ficoll-Hypaque density centrifugation and cryopreserved. CD4+ and CD8+ T cells, including naive and memory subsets, were sorted by FACS on a FACSAria II. Material: CD4+ T cells sorted from blood, obtained after allogeneic stem cell transplant with posttransplant cyclophosphamide. This clonotype was sampled from a male patient between 60 and 69 years old who received an allogeneic stem cell transplant from a related donor and was CMV-positive. After a transplant, some of the T cells may come from the graft donor. The chain is assembled from TRBV7-9 and TRBJ2-7; the junction holds 7 bases that match TRBD1. At the DNA level, the sequence is TGTGCCAGCAGCTTAGGGCAGGGGGCCTACGAGCAGTACTTC. Its translation reads: CASSLGQGAYEQYF.